Below are 19 T cell receptor beta chains sequenced from a single sample in a study of cytomegalovirus exposure and HLA in healthy donors. The PCR contained 60 Vbeta and 13 Jbeta primers. The data were produced by immunoSEQ multiplex PCR, yet TCRdb's version contains in-frame clones alone and is incomplete. The sample carries about 170,000 clones, over 60% recorded once. Sequencing was done on a sample of PBMCs. The receptors come from a girl aged 5-17 years in good health and CMV-seronegative.

V usage is TRBV5-8 and J usage is TRBJ2-1; 11 bases map to TRBD2. CDR3 length: 16 amino acids. In germline, CDR1 is SGHTS, CDR2 YDEGEE. The junction had 7 bases not matched to a gene; V was cut back by 4 bases and J by 4 bases. The DNA of the CDR3 is TGTGCCAGCAGCACCGGGACTAGCGGCCTTTACAATGAGCAGTTCTTC. This sequence encodes CASSTGTSGLYNEQFF.

CDR3: CAISETSGELFF. In nucleotides, the CDR3 is TGTGCCATCAGTGAGACAAGCGGGGAGCTGTTTTTT. This chain joins TRBV10-3 and TRBJ2-2; D uncertain. Germline lookup yields CDR1 ENHRY and CDR2 SYGVKD. The CDR3 totals 12 residues. Trimming pared 2 bases from V and 7 bases from J, leaving 5 bases between.

The chain links TRBV7-9 to TRBJ1-1, with D possibly being TRBD1 (5 bases). V was shortened by 3 bases and J by 1 base, with 9 bases between the two germline ends. CDR3 length: 14 amino acids. The V gene's germline CDR1 is SEHNR and CDR2 FQNEAQ (reference sequence). The chain's CDR3 is CASSFQGSNTEAFF. The CDR3, as DNA: TGTGCCAGCAGCTTCCAGGGATCGAACACTGAAGCTTTCTTT. The variable domain in full, with the rest retrieved from reference TRBV7-9 and TRBJ1-1, is DTGVSQNPRHKITKRGQNVTFRCDPISEHNRLYWYRQTLGQGPEFLTYFQNEAQLEKSRLLSDRFSAERPKGSFSTLEIQRTEQGDSAMYLCASSFQGSNTEAFFGQGTRLTVV.

This clone was seen just once. The gene calls are TRBV6-1 and TRBJ2-1, with 11 bases identical to TRBD1. Germline values: CDR1 MNHNS, CDR2 SASEGT. This CDR3 has 16 amino acids. After removal of 0 bases from V and 8 bases from J, the junction contained 6 bases not matched to a gene. The CDR3 loop is CASSEAFGQGADEQFF. CDR3 DNA: TGTGCCAGCAGTGAAGCCTTCGGACAGGGGGCGGATGAGCAGTTCTTC.

The rearrangement links TRBV5-1 to TRBJ2-1; a weak D match, TRBD1 (6 bases). V was trimmed by 4 bases and J by 5 bases, leaving 19 bases between them. This CDR3 is built from 16 residues. From germline, CDR1 is SGHRS and CDR2 YFSETQ. This chain's CDR3 is CASSPRGTEGHNEQFF. As DNA, the CDR3 is TGCGCCAGCAGCCCGAGGGGGACCGAAGGACACAATGAGCAGTTCTTC.

This clone occurred a few times. J is TRBJ1-1 and V is TRBV5-8; no reliable D call. Germline lookup yields CDR1 SGHTS and CDR2 YDEGEE. V lost 0 bases, J lost 4 bases, and 7 bases lay in between. The CDR3 extends over 13 amino acids. DNA of the CDR3: TGTGCCAGCAGCTTGGGTGTGAGCACTGAAGCTTTCTTT. Translation gives CASSLGVSTEAFF.

The chain recombines TRBV5-1 with TRBJ2-5; TRBD2 matches 7 bases. This CDR3 contains 15 residues. Germline trimming cut 7 bases from V and 4 bases from J; bases unmatched to any gene: 13. Germline assignment: CDR1 SGHRS and CDR2 YFSETQ. The CDR3: CASSGTPGGGETQYF. CDR3 in DNA: TGCGCCAGCTCAGGGACGCCGGGGGGAGGAGAGACCCAGTACTTC.

This chain links TRBV7-8 with TRBJ1-4; no reliable D call. The V end was cut by 4 bases, the J end by 0 bases, with 12 bases between. The CDR3 covers 16 residues. Germline loops: CDR1 SGHVS, CDR2 FQNEAQ. This CDR3 is CASSSGWGATNEKLFF. As DNA, the CDR3 is TGTGCCAGCAGCTCGGGGTGGGGTGCAACTAATGAAAAACTGTTTTTT. The whole variable domain, filled in from reference TRBV7-8 and TRBJ1-4, reads GAGVSQSPRYKVAKRGQDVALRCDPISGHVSLFWYQQALGQGPEFLTYFQNEAQLDKSGLPSDRFFAERPEGSVSTLKIQRTQQEDSAVYLCASSSGWGATNEKLFFGSGTQLSVL.

This clone was seen a single time. Germline and junction disagree at one end, which may indicate a read error. This chain joins TRBV14 and TRBJ1-5, with D possibly TRBD1 on 6 matching bases. The CDR3 consists of 11 residues. The germline V gene has CDR1 SGHDN and CDR2 FVKESK. The CDR3 loop is CASSQEGALVF. The CDR3 region has the DNA TGTGCCAGCAGCCAAGAGGGGGCCTTGGTTTTT. The full variable domain, in which reference TRBV14 and TRBJ1-5 provide the parts outside the CDR3, is EAGVTQFPSHSVIEKGQTVTLRCDPISGHDNLYWYRRVMGKEIKFLLHFVKESKQDESGMPNNRFLAERTGGTYSTLKVQPAELEDSGVYFCASSQEGALVFGDGTRLSIL.

The CDR3 DNA is TGCGCCAGCAGCTCCCTTTTACTAGCGGGGGTTTACAATGAGCAGTTCTTC. Its translation is CASSSLLLAGVYNEQFF. The chain employs TRBV5-1 and TRBJ2-1; the match to TRBD2 covers 11 bases. This CDR3 has 17 amino acids. Germline assignment: CDR1 SGHRS and CDR2 YFSETQ. J lost 4 bases, V lost 3 bases, and 9 bases had no gene match.

This clone was detected only once. J is TRBJ1-1 and V is TRBV20-1, with D tentatively TRBD1 (6 bases). Deletions cut 3 bases from V and 11 bases from J, with 13 bases between. CDR3 length: 11 residues. Germline values: CDR1 DFQATT, CDR2 SNEGSKA (reference sequence). The chain's CDR3 is CSARTGEGAFF. The CDR3 bases are TGCAGTGCTAGGACAGGTGAGGGGGCTTTCTTT.

The chain employs TRBV29-1 and TRBJ2-5; 10 nucleotides line up with TRBD2. The CDR3 sequence is 13 residues long. Germline V lookup: CDR1 SQVTM, CDR2 ANQGSEA. With 2 bases clipped from V and 5 bases from J, the junction kept 2 bases outside the gene matches. Written as DNA, the CDR3 is TGCAGCGTTGAAAGCGGGGGGGCGGAGACCCAGTACTTC. Amino acid sequence: CSVESGGAETQYF.

V gene TRBV5-6 combines with J gene TRBJ2-3; the D is unclear. V shed 3 bases and J shed 1 base, with 15 bases lying between them. Germline V gene sequence: CDR1 SGHDT, CDR2 YYEEEE. The CDR3 has 16 residues. The CDR3 region has the DNA TGTGCCAGCAGCTACAATCCATCGCCCGGCACAGATACGCAGTATTTT. Residues: CASSYNPSPGTDTQYF. The full variable domain, rest sourced from reference TRBV5-6 and TRBJ2-3, is DAGVTQSPTHLIKTRGQQVTLRCSPKSGHDTVSWYQQALGQGPQFIFQYYEEEERQRGNFPDRFSGHQFPNYSSELNVNALLLGDSALYLCASSYNPSPGTDTQYFGPGTRLTVL.

This clone was recorded once. This sequence joins TRBV7-3 and TRBJ1-1, with 9 nucleotides matching TRBD1. The length of the CDR3 is 16 residues. CDR1 is SGHTA, CDR2 FQGTGA, per germline. The V gene end was trimmed by 5 bases and the J gene end by 4 bases; junction bases not matched to a gene: 11. CDR3 DNA sequence: TGTGCCAGCAGCCCCGATGGGGCACAGGGGGCCACTGAAGCTTTCTTT. This translates into CASSPDGAQGATEAFF.

This sequence joins TRBV10-3 and TRBJ2-3; D may be TRBD1 (5 bases). This CDR3 has 16 amino acids. The germline V gene encodes CDR1 ENHRY and CDR2 SYGVKD. Trimming took off 0 bases at V and 0 bases at J, with 10 bases between the two ends. The CDR3 DNA reads TGTGCCATCAGTGAGTCGATAGGGGTAAGCACAGATACGCAGTATTTT. It yields the protein CAISESIGVSTDTQYF.

The V and J genes are TRBV27 and TRBJ1-5, with TRBD1 as a possible D gene (6 bases). Trimming cost V 5 bases and J 4 bases, with 12 bases left between them. Germline lookup yields CDR1 MNHEY and CDR2 SMNVEV (reference sequence). The CDR3 is 14 residues long. The CDR3 DNA reads TGTGCCAGCAGTACCCAACAGGGAAATCAGCCCCAGCATTTT. Encoded protein: CASSTQQGNQPQHF.

V and J are TRBV10-1 and TRBJ1-4, with 8 bases lining up with TRBD1. V lost 6 bases and J lost 10; bases outside the gene matches: 7. Germline V gives CDR1 WNHNN, CDR2 SYGVQD (reference sequence). This CDR3 contains 13 residues. In nucleotides, the CDR3 is TGCGCCAGCAGCGCGGACAGGGTGGGAAAACTGTTTTTT. This encodes CASSADRVGKLFF.

This clone was counted only a few times. The chain joins TRBV19 to TRBJ1-5; D not certain. The CDR3 loop spans 16 amino acids. From germline, CDR1 is LNHDA and CDR2 SQIVND (reference sequence). Trimming took 3 bases from V and 0 from J, leaving 12 bases between them. CDR3 DNA sequence: TGTGCCAGTAGTATCATGCACAATCCTAGCAATCAGCCCCAGCATTTT. As protein: CASSIMHNPSNQPQHF.

The chain recombines TRBV10-3 with TRBJ2-1; 8 bases fit TRBD2. J was trimmed by 2 bases and V by 9 bases; bases with no gene match: 6. CDR1 ENHRY and CDR2 SYGVKD come from the germline V gene. The CDR3 is made up of 14 amino acids. CDR3 coding DNA: TGTGCCATTAAGGGACTAGAGGCCTACAATGAGCAGTTCTTC. Its translation is CAIKGLEAYNEQFF.